The 27 T cell receptor beta chains below all came from one sample that was sequenced in a study of early T cells in non-severe SARS-CoV-2 infection. MiXCR, applied by TCRdb to the 5' RACE reads, yields one record per CDR3 protein. The data contain about 77,000 distinct CDR3 sequences, around 16% of them singletons. The specimen was whole blood. The source is an adult who was a healthcare worker with PCR-confirmed SARS-CoV-2 infection or an uninfected control (not recorded which).

This clonotype was picked up a small number of times. The chain links TRBV5-5 to TRBJ1-6; D unresolved. Germline V gene data show CDR1 as SGHKS and CDR2 as YYEKEE (reference sequence). The CDR3 sequence is 16 residues long. The ends were cut back, 3 bases at V and 0 bases at J, with 10 bases in the middle. CDR3 bases: TGTGCCAGCAGCTCGTCATTCGTCTCCTATAATTCACCCCTCCACTTT. This codes for CASSSSFVSYNSPLHF.

Ten or more counts support this clonotype. The J gene is TRBJ2-5, the V gene TRBV4-1, with 9 bases matching TRBD2. The length of the CDR3 is 16 residues. Germline V gene lookup returns CDR1 MGHRA and CDR2 YSYEKL. The V and J ends lost 4 bases and 8 bases, in that order; junction bases with no gene match: 14. The CDR3 region is CASSRVLAGALETQYF. In DNA form, the CDR3 reads TGCGCCAGCAGCCGCGTTTTAGCGGGGGCCCTGGAAACCCAGTACTTC.

The rearrangement links TRBV27 to TRBJ2-7; possibly TRBD1 or TRBD2 for D (5 bases each). Germline V CDR1 and CDR2: MNHEY, SMNVEV (reference sequence). V shed 2 bases and J shed 5 bases, with 16 bases lying between them. CDR3 length equals 15 residues. CDR3 sequence: CASSLRDPGRNEQYF. CDR3 nucleotides: TGTGCCAGCAGTTTAAGGGATCCGGGACGGAACGAGCAGTACTTC.

This clonotype occurred many times. The J gene is TRBJ2-7, the V gene TRBV7-6, with D possibly TRBD2 on 5 matching bases. Between the trimmed V and J ends, which lost 3 bases and 3 bases, there was a span of 15 bases. The germline V gene has CDR1 SGHVS and CDR2 FNYEAQ. This CDR3 contains 15 residues. CDR3 sequence: CASSFEGTPGYEQYF. CDR3 DNA: TGTGCCAGCAGCTTTGAGGGAACCCCCGGCTACGAGCAGTACTTC.

Many counts were recorded for this clonotype. The gene calls are TRBV2 and TRBJ2-1; 9 nucleotides agree with TRBD1. J lost 7 bases, V lost 4 bases, and 8 bases had no gene match. This CDR3 region has 15 residues. Germline assignment: CDR1 SNHLY and CDR2 FYNNEI. The CDR3 is CASSALTGGGNEQFF. The CDR3 DNA sequence: TGTGCCAGCAGTGCATTGACAGGGGGTGGAAATGAGCAGTTCTTC.

This clonotype appeared a few times. The gene calls are TRBV18 and TRBJ1-1, with D uncertain. Trimming pared 3 bases from V and 1 base from J, leaving 12 bases between. The germline gives CDR1 KGHSH, CDR2 LQKENI. The CDR3 length is 15 residues. CDR3 region: CASSPEGRTNTEAFF. CDR3 DNA sequence: TGTGCCAGCTCACCCGAGGGCAGAACGAACACTGAAGCTTTCTTT.

The chain links TRBV6-5 to TRBJ1-1; D perhaps matches TRBD1 (6 bases). From germline, CDR1 is MNHEY and CDR2 SVGAGI. CDR3 size: 13 residues. V was shortened by 7 bases and J by 5 bases, with 14 bases between the two germline ends. The CDR3 loop reads CASNREGLTEAFF. The CDR3 DNA sequence: TGTGCCAGCAACAGGGAGGGGTTGACTGAAGCTTTCTTT.

This clonotype was recorded a few times. The chain links TRBV5-4 to TRBJ2-7; 9 nucleotides match TRBD1. The V gene end was trimmed by 4 bases and the J gene end by 5 bases; junction bases not matched to a gene: 7. Germline loops: CDR1 SGHNT, CDR2 YYREEE (reference sequence). This CDR3 region has 14 residues. This CDR3 reads CASSEGTGRNEQYF. The DNA of the CDR3 is TGTGCCAGCAGCGAAGGGACAGGGCGGAACGAGCAGTACTTC. The complete variable domain, with remaining parts taken from reference TRBV5-4 and TRBJ2-7, reads ETGVTQSPTHLIKTRGQQVTLRCSSQSGHNTVSWYQQALGQGPQFIFQYYREEENGRGNFPPRFSGLQFPNYSSELNVNALELDDSALYLCASSEGTGRNEQYFGPGTRLTVT.

This clonotype was detected only a few times. The chain is built from TRBV15 and TRBJ1-4; unclear D gene. V shed 8 bases and J shed 2 bases, with 12 bases lying between them. The CDR3 length is 14 residues. Germline values: CDR1 LNHNV, CDR2 YYDKDF (reference sequence). CDR3 protein: CATVIRATNEKLFF. For the CDR3, the DNA is TGTGCCACCGTCATCCGGGCCACTAATGAAAAACTGTTTTTT. Based on the CDR3 plus reference TRBV15 and TRBJ1-4, the full variable domain is DAMVIQNPRYQVTQFGKPVTLSCSQTLNHNVMYWYQQKSSQAPKLLFHYYDKDFNNEADTPDNFQSRRPNTSFCFLDIRSPGLGDTAMYLCATVIRATNEKLFFGSGTQLSVL.

The CDR3 sequence: CSAKGLAGVNEQFF. CDR3 sequence (DNA): TGCAGTGCTAAGGGACTAGCGGGAGTCAATGAGCAGTTCTTC. The chain joins TRBV20-1 to TRBJ2-1; the match to TRBD2 covers 14 bases. This CDR3 region has 14 residues. Germline V lookup: CDR1 DFQATT, CDR2 SNEGSKA (reference sequence). Trimming at V came to 4 bases and at J to 6 bases, leaving 2 bases not matched to a gene.

This clonotype has ten or more counts. The chain combines TRBV20-1 with TRBJ2-5, with D possibly TRBD1 on 6 matching bases. V was pared by 6 bases and J by 4 bases, with 15 bases between. Germline V gene data show CDR1 as DFQATT and CDR2 as SNEGSKA (reference sequence). CDR3 length: 13 amino acids. CDR3 in amino acids: CSASLPGAETQYF. The DNA for the CDR3 is TGCAGTGCCAGTTTGCCAGGGGCAGAGACCCAGTACTTC.

V usage is TRBV20-1 and J usage is TRBJ2-7; D remains ambiguous. This CDR3 contains 13 residues. The V gene's germline CDR1 is DFQATT and CDR2 SNEGSKA (reference sequence). The V gene lost 1 base and the J gene lost 0 bases, with 7 bases spanning the gap. The CDR3 region is CSARGLSSYEQYF. The CDR3 DNA reads as TGCAGTGCTAGAGGACTCAGCTCCTACGAGCAGTACTTC.

The sample holds a few counts of this clonotype. The chain carries TRBV29-1 and TRBJ2-4; TRBD2 matches 14 bases. Germline values: CDR1 SQVTM, CDR2 ANQGSEA. The CDR3 is 16 residues long. V was pared by 4 bases and J by 0 bases, with 2 bases of the junction left unmatched. CDR3 nucleotides: TGCAGCGTTGGTGGACTAGCGGGGGGAGCCAAAAACATTCAGTACTTC. Residues: CSVGGLAGGAKNIQYF. The full variable domain, with the rest looked up from reference TRBV29-1 and TRBJ2-4, is SAVISQKPSRDICQRGTSLTIQCQVDSQVTMMFWYRQQPGQSLTLIATANQGSEATYESGFVIDKFPISRPNLTFSTLTVSNMSPEDSSIYLCSVGGLAGGAKNIQYFGAGTRLSVL.

Only a few counts were recorded for this clonotype. This sequence joins TRBV20-1 and TRBJ1-1, with D unclear. The CDR3 runs to 12 residues. Germline V gene lookup returns CDR1 DFQATT and CDR2 SNEGSKA (reference sequence). V lost 5 bases, J lost 6 bases, and 13 bases lay in between. The CDR3 region is CSAGNTEAEAFF. For the CDR3, the DNA is TGCAGTGCTGGAAACACGGAGGCTGAAGCTTTCTTT.

This clonotype was seen more than once but under ten times. The CDR3 DNA reads as TGCGCCAGCCTGGACCGGGGGACAGGCCGATACGAGCAGTACTTC. Translating gives CASLDRGTGRYEQYF. The chain couples TRBV10-2 to TRBJ2-7, with 8 positions matching TRBD1. The CDR3 is 15 amino acids. Per germline, CDR1 WSHSY and CDR2 SAAADI. Trimming took 8 bases from V and 4 from J; bases not matched to a gene: 13.

This clonotype turned up a few times. This chain links TRBV5-1 with TRBJ1-2, with TRBD1 matching 8 bases. CDR1 SGHRS and CDR2 YFSETQ come from the germline V gene. The CDR3 is 14 residues long. Trimming removed 3 bases from V and 5 bases from J; junction bases left unmatched: 6. This chain's CDR3 is CASSWTGRGYGYTF. The CDR3 DNA is TGCGCCAGCAGCTGGACAGGGAGAGGGTATGGCTACACCTTC.

The CDR3 sequence is CASSFVTARYQETQYF. The CDR3 DNA reads as TGTGCCAGCAGTTTTGTCACAGCCAGATACCAAGAGACCCAGTACTTC. This chain links TRBV12-3 or TRBV12-4 with TRBJ2-5; D remains unclear. CDR3 size: 16 residues. Deletions cut 3 bases from V and 0 bases from J, with 14 bases between.

This clonotype showed up just a few times. This chain's CDR3 is CASSQVAAPYEQYF. The CDR3 bases are TGTGCCAGCAGCCAAGTCGCGGCACCTTACGAGCAGTACTTC. The chain uses TRBV3-1 and TRBJ2-7, with unresolved D. The germline gives CDR1 LGHDT, CDR2 YNNKEL (reference sequence). The CDR3 has 14 amino acids. The V end lost 1 base, the J end lost 4 bases, and 11 bases lay between the germline ends.

V is TRBV29-1 and J is TRBJ2-4, with TRBD1 as a possible D gene (6 bases). V lost 2 bases, J lost 8 bases, and 13 bases lay in between. Germline values: CDR1 SQVTM, CDR2 ANQGSEA. The CDR3 totals 13 residues. The CDR3 DNA reads TGCAGCGTTGAACCGGTGACAGGAGACATTCAGTACTTC. As protein: CSVEPVTGDIQYF. Filled out from reference TRBV29-1 and TRBJ2-4, the complete variable domain reads SAVISQKPSRDICQRGTSLTIQCQVDSQVTMMFWYRQQPGQSLTLIATANQGSEATYESGFVIDKFPISRPNLTFSTLTVSNMSPEDSSIYLCSVEPVTGDIQYFGAGTRLSVL.

The chain carries TRBV14 and TRBJ2-3, with 10 bases that match TRBD2. The CDR3 spans 15 residues. Germline lookup yields CDR1 SGHDN and CDR2 FVKESK. The junction had 6 bases not matched to a gene; V was cut back by 4 bases and J by 5 bases. The CDR3, as DNA: TGTGCCAGCAGCCGCTCGTCTAGCGGGAGAGATACGCAGTATTTT. The encoded protein is CASSRSSSGRDTQYF.

This clonotype was counted between two and nine times. The rearrangement joins TRBV28 to TRBJ1-5, with no clear D. CDR3 length equals 12 residues. V lost 8 bases to trimming and J lost 0 bases, with 5 bases between them. Germline values: CDR1 MDHEN, CDR2 SYDVKM. The CDR3 reads CASYFSNQPQHF. CDR3 nucleotide sequence: TGTGCCAGCTATTTTAGCAATCAGCCCCAGCATTTT.

This clonotype turned up a few times. The V and J genes are TRBV19 and TRBJ2-3; D may be TRBD2 (5 bases). The ends were cut back, 0 bases at V and 2 bases at J, with 12 bases in the middle. Germline CDR1 is LNHDA and CDR2 is SQIVND (reference sequence). CDR3 length: 16 residues. CDR3 DNA: TGTGCCAGTAGTATAGACCTAGCCCATGACACAGATACGCAGTATTTT. Its protein product is CASSIDLAHDTDTQYF.

The CDR3 loop reads CASSSLGLANTGELFF. The DNA of the CDR3 is TGTGCCAGCAGCTCCCTCGGACTAGCGAACACCGGGGAGCTGTTTTTT. The genes are TRBV11-1 and TRBJ2-2; 7 bases match TRBD2. Per the germline V gene, CDR1 is SGHAT and CDR2 is FQDESV (reference sequence). CDR3 size: 16 residues. With 4 bases clipped from V and 0 bases from J, the junction kept 5 bases outside the gene matches.

This clonotype was seen only a few times. The V gene is TRBV7-8, the J gene TRBJ2-7, with unresolved D. CDR1 SGHVS and CDR2 FQNEAQ come from the germline V gene. V was clipped by 4 bases and J by 5 bases, with 6 bases between them. The CDR3 spans 11 residues. CDR3 bases: TGTGCCAGCAGCTCAACACACGAGCAGTACTTC. Translating it yields CASSSTHEQYF. The whole variable domain, filled in from reference TRBV7-8 and TRBJ2-7, reads GAGVSQSPRYKVAKRGQDVALRCDPISGHVSLFWYQQALGQGPEFLTYFQNEAQLDKSGLPSDRFFAERPEGSVSTLKIQRTQQEDSAVYLCASSSTHEQYFGPGTRLTVT.

The rearrangement joins TRBV11-2 to TRBJ1-1, with D maybe TRBD1 (6 bases). CDR3 length: 13 amino acids. Germline assignment: CDR1 SGHAT and CDR2 FQNNGV. The germline V and J ends were trimmed by 6 bases and 4 bases, with 12 bases remaining between them. The CDR3 sequence is CASRNTGSTEAFF. For the CDR3, the DNA is TGTGCCAGCAGAAATACAGGGTCCACTGAAGCTTTCTTT.

This clonotype turned up a few times. The chain joins TRBV7-8 to TRBJ2-7, with 10 nucleotides matching TRBD1. Germline assignment: CDR1 SGHVS and CDR2 FQNEAQ. The CDR3 has 16 amino acids. Trimming at V came to 3 bases and at J to 3 bases, leaving 8 bases not matched to a gene. CDR3 bases: TGTGCCAGCAGCTTTCAATCCGGGACAGGGGTCTACGAGCAGTACTTC. Translating gives CASSFQSGTGVYEQYF. Complete variable domain (other parts from reference TRBV7-8 and TRBJ2-7): GAGVSQSPRYKVAKRGQDVALRCDPISGHVSLFWYQQALGQGPEFLTYFQNEAQLDKSGLPSDRFFAERPEGSVSTLKIQRTQQEDSAVYLCASSFQSGTGVYEQYFGPGTRLTVT.

This clonotype was seen only a few times. J is TRBJ1-6 and V is TRBV30; TRBD1 agrees at 9 bases. Germline CDR1 GTSNPN, CDR2 SVGIG (reference sequence). With V trimmed by 5 bases and J by 6 bases, 8 bases remained unmatched. The CDR3 runs to 15 residues. CDR3 residues: CAWEKRTGANSPLHF. The CDR3 DNA follows: TGTGCCTGGGAAAAAAGGACAGGGGCTAATTCACCCCTCCACTTT.